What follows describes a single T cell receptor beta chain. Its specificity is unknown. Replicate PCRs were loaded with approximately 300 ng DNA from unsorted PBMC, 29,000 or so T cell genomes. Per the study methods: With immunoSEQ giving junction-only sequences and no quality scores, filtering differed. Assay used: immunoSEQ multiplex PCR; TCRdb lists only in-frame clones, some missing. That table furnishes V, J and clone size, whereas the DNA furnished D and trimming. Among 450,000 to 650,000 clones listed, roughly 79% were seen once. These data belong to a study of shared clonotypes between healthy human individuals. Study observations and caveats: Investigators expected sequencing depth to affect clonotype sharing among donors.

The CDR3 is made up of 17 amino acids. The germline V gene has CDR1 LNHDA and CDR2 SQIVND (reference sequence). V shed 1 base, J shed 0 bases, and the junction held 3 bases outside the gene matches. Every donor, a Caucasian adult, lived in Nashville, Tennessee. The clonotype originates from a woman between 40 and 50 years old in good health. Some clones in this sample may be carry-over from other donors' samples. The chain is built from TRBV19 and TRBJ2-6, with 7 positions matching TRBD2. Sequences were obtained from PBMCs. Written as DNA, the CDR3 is TGTGCCAGTAGTATAGCCGGCGGGAGCTCTGGGGCCAACGTCCTGACTTTC. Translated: CASSIAGGSSGANVLTF.